This record covers a single TCR beta chain. Antigen specificity is unknown. Germline V CDR1 and CDR2: SGDLS, YYNGEE. This CDR3 is 18 amino acids long. V lost 3 bases and J lost 9; bases outside the gene matches: 16. The data derive from a study of blood T cells in healthy people across ages. Broader study findings: Greater diversity and more naive CD4+ cells were seen in long-lived donors than in aged donors. Per million T cells, TCR beta diversity dropped about linearly as age rose.

The second PCR ran 7 to 11 cycles with a sample-barcoded 5' primer and J-beta primers. There were at least 2.5 million CDR3-containing paired-end reads obtained from each sample. TCRdb used MiXCR to reprocess the 5' RACE reads, holding one entry per CDR3 protein. The sample has 800,000 to 1,000,000 distinct CDR3 sequences, roughly 52% seen once. The sequence was collected from a man aged 25 to 40 in good health. The genes are TRBV9 and TRBJ2-1, with 12 bases aligning to TRBD2. The source material was blood. This CDR3 reads CASSAGTSGYLPEGEQFF. CDR3 DNA sequence: TGTGCCAGCAGCGCCGGGACTAGCGGGTACCTTCCTGAGGGTGAGCAGTTCTTC.